Ten or more counts support the clone carrying this T cell receptor beta chain. The antigen remains unidentified. These data are taken from a study of CD8+CD57+ T cells in acquired aplastic anemia. About the study: Sorted CD4+ and CD8+ cells yielded roughly 3 ug of DNA on average.

Genomic DNA constituted the template upon which TCR beta VDJ and CDR3 profiling was performed. In TCRdb, the reads were re-called with MiXCR into one record per CDR3 protein. In the table there are 150,000 to 200,000 distinct CDR3 sequences, more than 45% of which are singletons. The V gene lost 6 bases and the J gene lost 3 bases, with 12 bases spanning the gap. Germline CDR1 MNHNS, CDR2 SASEGT. The CDR3 length is 13 residues. Study observations and caveats: Sharing between patients and controls was observed for twenty-nine CD8+ CDR3 sequences.

Patients chosen for sequencing had CD8+CD57+ cells that had expanded, as shown by flow cytometry. The patients, all of them, had severe acquired aplastic anemia. No therapy was given to patients before blood sampling. The origin of this receptor is a human donor with aplastic anemia. J is TRBJ2-7 and V is TRBV6-1; D may be TRBD1 (6 bases). The sequencing input was sorted CD4+, CD8+, or CD8+CD57+ T cells (not recorded which) from PBMCs. The CDR3 region is CASRRTVSYEQYF. The CDR3 bases are TGTGCCAGCAGGAGGACAGTGAGCTACGAGCAGTACTTC.